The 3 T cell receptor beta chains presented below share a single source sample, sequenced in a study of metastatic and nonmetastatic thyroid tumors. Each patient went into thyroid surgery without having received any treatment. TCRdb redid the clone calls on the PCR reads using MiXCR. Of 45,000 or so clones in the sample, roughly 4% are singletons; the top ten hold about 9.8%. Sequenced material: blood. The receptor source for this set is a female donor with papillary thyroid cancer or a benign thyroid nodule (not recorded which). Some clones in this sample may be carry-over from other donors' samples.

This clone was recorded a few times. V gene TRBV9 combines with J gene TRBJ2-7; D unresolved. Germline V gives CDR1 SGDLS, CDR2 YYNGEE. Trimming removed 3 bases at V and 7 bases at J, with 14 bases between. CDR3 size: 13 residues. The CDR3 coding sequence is TGTGCCAGCAGCGCAGATTTATCGGGTGAGCAGTACTTC. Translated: CASSADLSGEQYF.

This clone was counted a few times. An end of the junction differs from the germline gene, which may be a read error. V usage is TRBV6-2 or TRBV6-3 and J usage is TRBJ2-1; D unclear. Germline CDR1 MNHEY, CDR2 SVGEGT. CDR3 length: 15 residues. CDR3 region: CASIYSGGSYNEQFF. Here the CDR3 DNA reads TGTGCCAGCATTTACTCCGGTGGGTCCTACAATGAGCAGTTCTTC.

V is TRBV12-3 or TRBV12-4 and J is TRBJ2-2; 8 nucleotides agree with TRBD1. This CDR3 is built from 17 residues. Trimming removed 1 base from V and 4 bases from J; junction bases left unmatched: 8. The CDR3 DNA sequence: TGTGCCAGCAGTTTAGGCGGACAGGGTTCATTCACCGGGGAGCTGTTTTTT. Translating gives CASSLGGQGSFTGELFF.